A selection of T cell receptor beta chains follows, all from one sample in a study of blood T cell repertoires in COVID-19. The table came from immunoSEQ multiplex PCR; TCRdb's copy has only in-frame clones and leaves some out. The sample carries under 200,000 clones, about 80% recorded once. Sequencing was done on a sample of peripheral blood. These receptor sequences come from a man aged 65 to 85 with active or convalescent COVID-19. Both conserved end residues are part of each CDR3. Each record gives: J gene, D gene, CDR3 length, clone size, V gene, CDR3 DNA, CDR3 protein. The D gene is left open where the match is weak. Some rows mark clone size as missing; the rest say once, few, many or name a class of expanded clone.

TRBJ2-1 | TRBD2 | 17 | . | TRBV5-4 | TGTGCCAGCAGCCTTCCGGGGACTAGCGGGAGAAGGACTGAGCAGTTCTTC | CASSLPGTSGRRTEQFF
TRBJ2-1 | . | 13 | . | TRBV5-4 | TGTGCCAGCAGGAACGGGACACAGGAGCGGCAGTTCTTC | CASRNGTQERQFF
TRBJ2-5 | TRBD2 | 17 | . | TRBV30 | TGTGCCTGGAGTGTCTGGGGGACTAGCGGGAGTGGAGAGACCCAGTACTTC | CAWSVWGTSGSGETQYF
TRBJ2-3 | . | 14 | . | TRBV11-3 | TGTGCCAGCAGCTTGGAGGATGGCACAGATACGCAGTATTTT | CASSLEDGTDTQYF
TRBJ2-2 | TRBD2 | 15 | few | TRBV5-1 | TGCGCCAGCGCCCGGACTAGCGGGAAGGCCGGGGAGCTGTTTTTT | CASARTSGKAGELFF
TRBJ2-7 | . | 16 | . | TRBV6-5 | TGTGCCAGCAGTTACTCTTGGGCAGTCGGGGCCTACGAGCAGTACTTC | CASSYSWAVGAYEQYF
TRBJ2-1 | TRBD2 | 15 | . | TRBV11-3 | TGTGCCAGCAGCCATCGGACTAGCGGGAGTAATGAGCAGTTCTTC | CASSHRTSGSNEQFF
TRBJ2-7 | TRBD1 | 14 | . | TRBV28 | TGTGCCAGCAGGTCGGGGACAGAGACCTACGAGCAGTACTTC | CASRSGTETYEQYF
TRBJ1-2 | TRBD1 | 15 | . | TRBV28 | TGTGCCAGCAGATCGCACGGACAGGGCCCCTATGGCTACACCTTC | CASRSHGQGPYGYTF
TRBJ2-1 | . | 16 | . | TRBV7-9 | TGTGCCAGCAGCGGGGGGGCGGGAGTTTTCCGCAATGAGCAGTTCTTC | CASSGGAGVFRNEQFF
TRBJ1-1 | TRBD1 | 15 | few | TRBV18 | TGTGCCAGCTCAAAGACAGGGGGAGAGGACACTGAAGCTTTCTTT | CASSKTGGEDTEAFF
TRBJ2-5 | . | 11 | . | TRBV18 | TGTGCCAGCTCACCTCGGGAGACCCAGTACTTC | CASSPRETQYF
TRBJ2-4 | TRBD1 | 18 | . | TRBV4-1 | TGCGCCAGCAGCCAAGTACACCGGGACAGGATAGCCAAAAACATTCAGTACTTC | CASSQVHRDRIAKNIQYF
TRBJ2-2 | . | 18 | once | TRBV7-3 | TGTGCCAGCAGCTTGTCTCCGGGATCCGTCGCGAACACCGGGGAGCTGTTTTTT | CASSLSPGSVANTGELFF
TRBJ2-4 | . | 15 | . | TRBV27 | TGTGCCAGCAGTTTCGGCGGAGTAGCCAAAAACATTCAGTACTTC | CASSFGGVAKNIQYF
TRBJ2-2 | . | 15 | . | TRBV5-4 | TGTGCCAGCAGCCGAGCTACTAGGCGCGCCGGGGAGCTGTTTTTT | CASSRATRRAGELFF
TRBJ2-7 | TRBD1 | 13 | once | TRBV5-1 | TGCGCCAGCTGCGGGACAGGTTCCCTCGAGCAGTACTTC | CASCGTGSLEQYF
TRBJ2-2 | TRBD1 | 19 | . | TRBV18 | TGTGCCAGCTCACCCCATCAGTTCGGGGGACAGGGGAACACCGGGGAGCTGTTTTTT | CASSPHQFGGQGNTGELFF
TRBJ1-6 | . | 14 | . | TRBV5-1 | TGCGCCAGCAGCTTGGGTGCGTCAAATTCACCCCTCCACTTT | CASSLGASNSPLHF
TRBJ1-1 | . | 14 | . | TRBV5-4 | TGTGCCAGCAGCCGGACTCAAATGAACACTGAAGCTTTCTTT | CASSRTQMNTEAFF
TRBJ2-1 | TRBD2 | 18 | . | TRBV9 | TGTGCCAGCAGCGTAAGGCTAGCGGGAGGTCTCACCTACAATGAGCAGTTCTTC | CASSVRLAGGLTYNEQFF
TRBJ2-3 | TRBD2 | 16 | . | TRBV19 | TGTGCCAGTAGTATAGGAGGACTAGCGGGCACAGATACGCAGTATTTT | CASSIGGLAGTDTQYF
TRBJ1-4 | . | 15 | . | TRBV7-2 | TGTGCCAGCAGCTTAGATGCGGGGTTGTTCGAAAAACTGTTTTTT | CASSLDAGLFEKLFF
TRBJ2-7 | TRBD2 | 15 | . | TRBV27 | TGTGCCAGCAGTTTGGTCAGCGGGAAATCCTACGAGCAGTACTTC | CASSLVSGKSYEQYF
TRBJ1-1 | . | 13 | . | TRBV27 | TGTGCCAGCAGACCCTACAGGGTAAGTACGTCTTTCTTT | CASRPYRVSTSFF
TRBJ1-5 | . | 14 | once | TRBV6-2/TRBV6-3 | TGTGCCAGCAGTTTAGAAAGAAGCAATCAGCCCCAGCATTTT | CASSLERSNQPQHF
TRBJ2-7 | . | 11 | . | TRBV30 | TGTGCCTGGAGTCGAGACTACGAGCAGTACTTC | CAWSRDYEQYF
TRBJ2-2 | . | 17 | . | TRBV7-2 | TGTGCCACCATCCCGGACCAGGGGTTTGGGTCCACCGGGGAGCTGTTTTTT | CATIPDQGFGSTGELFF
TRBJ2-1 | TRBD2 | 17 | few | TRBV11-2 | TGTGCCAGCAGCTTTCTTAGCCTAGCGGGAGACGACAATGAGCAGTTCTTC | CASSFLSLAGDDNEQFF
TRBJ1-3 | . | 17 | . | TRBV3-1/TRBV3-2 | TGTGCCAGCAGCCAGGGGAGAAGGGCAATTAGTGGAAACACCATATATTTT | CASSQGRRAISGNTIYF
TRBJ1-4 | TRBD1 | 16 | . | TRBV28 | TGTGCCAGCACTCCATCGTTGGGGGACAGCGATGAAAAACTGTTTTTT | CASTPSLGDSDEKLFF
TRBJ1-1 | . | 14 | . | TRBV6-4 | TGTGCCAGCAGTTCTGAACTGGGTCGGGGGGTAGCTTTCTTT | CASSSELGRGVAFF
TRBJ2-7 | TRBD2 | 13 | . | TRBV2 | TGTGCCAGCAACCCGACTAGCGAGAGCGAGCAGTACTTC | CASNPTSESEQYF
TRBJ2-2 | . | 13 | . | TRBV7-9 | TGTGCCAGCAGCCTCCGGACACCCGGGGAGCTGTTTTTT | CASSLRTPGELFF
TRBJ2-5 | . | 18 | once | TRBV18 | TGTGCCAGCTCACCTGGGGAAAGGGGGAACCTCGTTGTCAAGACCCAGTACTTC | CASSPGERGNLVVKTQYF
TRBJ1-6 | . | 11 | few | TRBV2 | TGTGCCAGCAGCCCGGGGAGACGCCTCCACTTT | CASSPGRRLHF
TRBJ1-1 | . | 20 | . | TRBV7-8 | TGTGCCAGCAGCCCCCCAGGGGTCCGGGGGGCGAGTATTTCCAACACTGAAGCTTTCTTT | CASSPPGVRGASISNTEAFF
TRBJ2-3 | . | 13 | . | TRBV12-5 | TGTGCTAGTGGTTTTGCTAAAACAGATACGCAGTATTTT | CASGFAKTDTQYF
TRBJ1-4 | . | 12 | . | TRBV12-3/TRBV12-4 | TGTGCCAGCAGCCCTCGAGTTGGAAAACTGTTTTTT | CASSPRVGKLFF
TRBJ1-5 | TRBD1 | 15 | . | TRBV18 | TGTGCCAGCTCATCGACAGGGGTTTGGAATCAGCCCCAGCATTTT | CASSSTGVWNQPQHF
TRBJ1-6 | . | 12 | many | TRBV25-1 | TGTGCCAGCAGGACAGTCCTTGGGCCCCTCCACTTT | CASRTVLGPLHF
TRBJ2-1 | TRBD2 | 15 | . | TRBV5-1 | TGCGCCAGCAGCTTGGTTAGCGGGAGAAGTAATGAGCAGTTCTTC | CASSLVSGRSNEQFF
TRBJ2-1 | . | 16 | . | TRBV9 | TGTGCCAGCAGCGTCTTAGGGCTAGCGACATACAATGAGCAGTTCTTC | CASSVLGLATYNEQFF
TRBJ2-3 | . | 15 | . | TRBV5-1 | TGCGCCAGCAGCTTGCCTGACATAGGCACAGATACGCAGTATTTT | CASSLPDIGTDTQYF
TRBJ2-1 | . | 17 | . | TRBV6-2/TRBV6-3 | TGTGCCAGCAGTTATCTGGGGCTAGCGAGGTCCTACAATGAGCAGTTCTTC | CASSYLGLARSYNEQFF
TRBJ2-7 | TRBD2 | 15 | . | TRBV6-5 | TGTGCCAGTAGTATGCTCGGGACTAGAGTCTACGAGCAGTACTTC | CASSMLGTRVYEQYF
TRBJ1-2 | . | 12 | . | TRBV28 | TGTGCCAGCAGTTTAGCGGGCTATGGCTACACCTTC | CASSLAGYGYTF
TRBJ1-1 | . | 16 | . | TRBV19 | TGTGCCAGTAGTATCAACATCCCCCCCAGGAACACTGAAGCTTTCTTT | CASSINIPPRNTEAFF
TRBJ2-2 | TRBD2 | 15 | . | TRBV6-5 | TGTGCCAGCATGAGAACCGGGACTACGGCCGGGGAGCTGTTTTTT | CASMRTGTTAGELFF
TRBJ1-5 | . | 13 | . | TRBV7-3 | TGTGCCAGCAGCTTGGAGTGGAATCAGCCCCAGCATTTT | CASSLEWNQPQHF
TRBJ1-3 | TRBD1 | 14 | once | TRBV7-8 | TGTGCCAGCACCGCAGGGGGACACCAAAACACCATATATTTT | CASTAGGHQNTIYF
TRBJ2-7 | TRBD2 | 16 | . | TRBV7-2 | TGTGCCAGCAGCTTATGGGGGGGGGAGGCAGCCTACGAGCAGTACTTC | CASSLWGGEAAYEQYF
TRBJ2-7 | . | 14 | . | TRBV3-1/TRBV3-2 | TGTGCCAGCAGCCAAGTCCACAGTACCTACGAGCAGTACTTC | CASSQVHSTYEQYF
TRBJ2-5 | TRBD2 | 16 | . | TRBV5-1 | TGCGCCAGCAGCTTGCGAGTAGCGGGGGGGCAAGAGACCCAGTACTTC | CASSLRVAGGQETQYF
TRBJ1-6 | . | 12 | few | TRBV28 | TGTGCCAGCAGTGCCCACCTAGTATCCCTCCACTTT | CASSAHLVSLHF
TRBJ1-2 | . | 14 | . | TRBV6-5 | TGTGCCAGCGGGAGGGGGTCTGTTAACTATGGCTACACCTTC | CASGRGSVNYGYTF
TRBJ2-1 | . | 13 | few | TRBV7-3 | TGTGCCAGCAGCTTAGTTGGGGGGTTTGAGCAGTTCTTC | CASSLVGGFEQFF